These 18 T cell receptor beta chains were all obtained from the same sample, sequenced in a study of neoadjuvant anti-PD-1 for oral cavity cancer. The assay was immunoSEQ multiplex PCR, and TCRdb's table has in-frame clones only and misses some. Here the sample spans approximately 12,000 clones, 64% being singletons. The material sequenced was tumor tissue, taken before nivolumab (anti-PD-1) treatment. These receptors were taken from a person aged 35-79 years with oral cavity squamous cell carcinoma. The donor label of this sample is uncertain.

The CDR3 nucleotides are TGTGCCAGTAGTATCCGGACAGGGGGCGTAGAAGAGACCCAGTACTTC. Translated, it gives CASSIRTGGVEETQYF. The chain joins TRBV19 to TRBJ2-5; 11 bases agree with TRBD1. This CDR3 region has 16 residues. V lost 3 bases, J lost 3 bases, and 6 bases stayed unmatched. Germline V lookup: CDR1 LNHDA, CDR2 SQIVND (reference sequence).

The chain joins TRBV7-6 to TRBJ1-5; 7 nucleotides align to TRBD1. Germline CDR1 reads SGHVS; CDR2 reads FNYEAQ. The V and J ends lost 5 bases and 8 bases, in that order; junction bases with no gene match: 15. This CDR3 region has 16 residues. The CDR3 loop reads CASSAPTGSTVKPQHF. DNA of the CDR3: TGTGCCAGCAGCGCCCCGACAGGGAGCACGGTTAAGCCCCAGCATTTT.

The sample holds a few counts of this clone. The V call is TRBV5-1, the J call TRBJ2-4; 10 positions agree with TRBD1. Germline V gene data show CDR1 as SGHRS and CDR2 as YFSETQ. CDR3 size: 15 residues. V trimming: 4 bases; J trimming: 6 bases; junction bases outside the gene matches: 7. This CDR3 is CASSPSWTGGNIQYF. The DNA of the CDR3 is TGCGCCAGCAGCCCGAGCTGGACAGGGGGAAACATTCAGTACTTC.

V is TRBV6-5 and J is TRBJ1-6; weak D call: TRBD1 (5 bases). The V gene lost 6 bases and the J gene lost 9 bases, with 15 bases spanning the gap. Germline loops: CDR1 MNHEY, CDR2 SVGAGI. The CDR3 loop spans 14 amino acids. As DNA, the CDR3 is TGTGCCAGCAGAACGGGGGGTTTGAGTTCACCCCTCCACTTT. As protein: CASRTGGLSSPLHF.

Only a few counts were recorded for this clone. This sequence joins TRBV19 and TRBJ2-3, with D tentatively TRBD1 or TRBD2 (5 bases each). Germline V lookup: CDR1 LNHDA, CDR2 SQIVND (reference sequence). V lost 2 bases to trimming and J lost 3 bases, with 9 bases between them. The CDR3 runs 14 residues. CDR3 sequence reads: CASSITWGTDTQYF. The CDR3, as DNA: TGTGCCAGTAGTATAACGTGGGGGACAGATACGCAGTATTTT.

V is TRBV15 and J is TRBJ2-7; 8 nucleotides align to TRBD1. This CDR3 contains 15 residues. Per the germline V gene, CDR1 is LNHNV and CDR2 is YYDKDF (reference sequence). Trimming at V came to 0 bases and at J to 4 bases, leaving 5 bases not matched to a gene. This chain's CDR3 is CATSRDLTGGYEQYF. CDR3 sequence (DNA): TGTGCCACCAGCAGAGATCTTACAGGGGGTTACGAGCAGTACTTC.

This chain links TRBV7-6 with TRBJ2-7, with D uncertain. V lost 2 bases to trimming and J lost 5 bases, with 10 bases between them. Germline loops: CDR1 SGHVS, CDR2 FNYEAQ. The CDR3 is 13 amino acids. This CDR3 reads CASSLYSGNEQYF. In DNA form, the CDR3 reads TGTGCCAGCAGCTTATATTCTGGTAACGAGCAGTACTTC.

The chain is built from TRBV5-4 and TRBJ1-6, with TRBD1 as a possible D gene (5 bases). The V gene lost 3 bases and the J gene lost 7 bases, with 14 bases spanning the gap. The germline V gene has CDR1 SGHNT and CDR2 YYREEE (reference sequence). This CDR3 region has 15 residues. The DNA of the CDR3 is TGTGCCAGCAGCTACTACAGAGCAGGGAATTCACCCCTCCACTTT. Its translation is CASSYYRAGNSPLHF.

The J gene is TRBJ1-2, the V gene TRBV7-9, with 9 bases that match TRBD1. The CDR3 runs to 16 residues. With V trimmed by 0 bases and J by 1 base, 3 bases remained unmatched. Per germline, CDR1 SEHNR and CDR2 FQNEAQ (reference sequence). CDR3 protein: CASSLATGGFNYGYTF. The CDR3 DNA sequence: TGTGCCAGCAGCTTAGCCACAGGGGGCTTTAACTATGGCTACACCTTC.

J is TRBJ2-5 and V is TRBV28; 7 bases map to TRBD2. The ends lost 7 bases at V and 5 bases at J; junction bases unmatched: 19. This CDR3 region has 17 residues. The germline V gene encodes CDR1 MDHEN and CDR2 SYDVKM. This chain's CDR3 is CASKGRLERRGRETQYF. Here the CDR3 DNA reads TGTGCCAGCAAGGGCCGCTTGGAGCGGCGGGGGAGGGAGACCCAGTACTTC.

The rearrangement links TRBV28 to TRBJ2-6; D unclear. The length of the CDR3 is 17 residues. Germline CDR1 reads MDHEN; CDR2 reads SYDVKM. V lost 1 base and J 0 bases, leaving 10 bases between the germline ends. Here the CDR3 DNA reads TGTGCCAGCAGTTTATATCCGAAGCTCTCTGGGGCCAACGTCCTGACTTTC. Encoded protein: CASSLYPKLSGANVLTF.

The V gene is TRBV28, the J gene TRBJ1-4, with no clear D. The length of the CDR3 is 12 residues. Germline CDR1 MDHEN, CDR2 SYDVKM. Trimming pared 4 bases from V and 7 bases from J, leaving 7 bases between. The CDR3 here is CASSSGSEKLFF. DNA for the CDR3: TGTGCCAGCAGTTCTGGGAGTGAAAAACTGTTTTTT.

CDR3 amino acids: CASSDLVRGGPDTQYF. The CDR3 nucleotides are TGCGCCAGCAGTGACTTGGTGAGGGGGGGTCCAGATACGCAGTATTTT. The chain has TRBV10-2 and TRBJ2-3; D may be TRBD2 (7 bases). This CDR3 is 16 amino acids long. Germline V lookup: CDR1 WSHSY, CDR2 SAAADI. The ends were cut back, 3 bases at V and 4 bases at J, with 17 bases in the middle.

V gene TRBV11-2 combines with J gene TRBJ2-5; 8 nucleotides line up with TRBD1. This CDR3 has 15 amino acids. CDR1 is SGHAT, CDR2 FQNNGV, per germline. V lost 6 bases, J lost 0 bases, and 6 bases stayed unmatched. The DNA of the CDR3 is TGTGCCAGCAGGGAGACAGGGGCCTACCAAGAGACCCAGTACTTC. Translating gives CASRETGAYQETQYF.

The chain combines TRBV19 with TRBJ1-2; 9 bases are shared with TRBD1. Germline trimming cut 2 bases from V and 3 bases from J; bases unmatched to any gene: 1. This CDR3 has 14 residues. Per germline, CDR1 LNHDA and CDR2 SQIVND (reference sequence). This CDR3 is CASSITGGDYGYTF. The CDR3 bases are TGTGCCAGTAGTATAACAGGGGGCGACTATGGCTACACCTTC. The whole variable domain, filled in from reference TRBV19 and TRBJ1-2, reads DGGITQSPKYLFRKEGQNVTLSCEQNLNHDAMYWYRQDPGQGLRLIYYSQIVNDFQKGDIAEGYSVSREKKESFPLTVTSAQKNPTAFYLCASSITGGDYGYTFGSGTRLTVV.

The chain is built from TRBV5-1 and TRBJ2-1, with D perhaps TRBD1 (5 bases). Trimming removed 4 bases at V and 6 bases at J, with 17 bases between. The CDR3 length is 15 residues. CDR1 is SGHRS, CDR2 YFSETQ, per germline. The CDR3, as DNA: TGCGCCAGCAGCCAACGCCAGGGCCCCTCCAATGAGCAGTTCTTC. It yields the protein CASSQRQGPSNEQFF. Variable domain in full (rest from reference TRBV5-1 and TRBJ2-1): KAGVTQTPRYLIKTRGQQVTLSCSPISGHRSVSWYQQTPGQGLQFLFEYFSETQRNKGNFPGRFSGRQFSNSRSEMNVSTLELGDSALYLCASSQRQGPSNEQFFGPGTRLTVL.

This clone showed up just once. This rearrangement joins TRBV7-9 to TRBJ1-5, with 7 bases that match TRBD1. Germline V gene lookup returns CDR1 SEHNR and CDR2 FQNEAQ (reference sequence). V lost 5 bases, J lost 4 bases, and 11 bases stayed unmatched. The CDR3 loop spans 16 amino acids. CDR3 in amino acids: CASSDIRQGSNQPQHF. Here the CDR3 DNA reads TGTGCCAGCAGCGATATTCGACAGGGCTCTAATCAGCCCCAGCATTTT.

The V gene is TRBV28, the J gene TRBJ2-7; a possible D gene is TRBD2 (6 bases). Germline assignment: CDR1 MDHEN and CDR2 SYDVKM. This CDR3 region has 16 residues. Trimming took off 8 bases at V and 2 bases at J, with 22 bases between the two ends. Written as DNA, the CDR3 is TGTGCCAGCCTTCCAGGTGGAGGGAGTACCCCCTACGAGCAGTACTTC. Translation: CASLPGGGSTPYEQYF.